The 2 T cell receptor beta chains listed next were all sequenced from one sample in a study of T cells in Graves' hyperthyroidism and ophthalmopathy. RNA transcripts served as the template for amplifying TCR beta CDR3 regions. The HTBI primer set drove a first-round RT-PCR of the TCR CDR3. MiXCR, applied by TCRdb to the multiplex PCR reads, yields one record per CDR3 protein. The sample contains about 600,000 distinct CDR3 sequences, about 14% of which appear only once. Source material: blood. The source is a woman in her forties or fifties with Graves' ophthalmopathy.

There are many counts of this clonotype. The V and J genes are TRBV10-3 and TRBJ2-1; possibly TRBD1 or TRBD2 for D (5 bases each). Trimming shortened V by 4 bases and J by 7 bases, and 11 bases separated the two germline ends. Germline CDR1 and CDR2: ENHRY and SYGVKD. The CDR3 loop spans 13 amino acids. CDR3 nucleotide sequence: TGTGCCATCAGTGTCCCGGGGACGAATGAGCAGTTCTTC. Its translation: CAISVPGTNEQFF.

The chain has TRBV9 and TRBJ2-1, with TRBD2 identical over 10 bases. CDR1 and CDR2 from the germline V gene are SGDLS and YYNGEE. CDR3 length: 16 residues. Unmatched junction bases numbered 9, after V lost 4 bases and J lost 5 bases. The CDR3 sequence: CASSPWGTSADNEQFF. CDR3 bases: TGTGCCAGCAGCCCCTGGGGGACTAGCGCCGACAATGAGCAGTTCTTC. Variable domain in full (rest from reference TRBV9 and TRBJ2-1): DSGVTQTPKHLITATGQRVTLRCSPRSGDLSVYWYQQSLDQGLQFLIQYYNGEERAKGNILERFSAQQFPDLHSELNLSSLELGDSALYFCASSPWGTSADNEQFFGPGTRLTVL.